The subject of this entry is one T cell receptor (beta chain). Its target is not known. The CDR3 is made up of 16 amino acids. The ends lost 5 bases at V and 3 bases at J; junction bases unmatched: 11. The V gene's germline CDR1 is WNHNN and CDR2 SYGVQD (reference sequence). This entry belongs to a study of OX40 agonist ivuxolimab in advanced cancers. On the study more broadly: All patients had ivuxolimab intravenously every 2 weeks at 0.01 to 10 mg/kg.

Study findings and constraints: The specificity for antigen of the expanded peripheral T cells was not determined. Some patients who did not respond also had low normalized T-cell clonal expansion.

The protocol was immunoSEQ multiplex PCR, while the TCRdb copy is restricted to in-frame clones and leaves out a portion. The repertoire holds around 80,000 clones, with approximately 89% as singletons. The chain employs TRBV10-1 and TRBJ2-5, with 8 positions matching TRBD1. The source was CD4+ or CD8+ T cells sorted from blood, collected in a trial of the OX40 agonist ivuxolimab. This TCR was sampled from an adult with an advanced solid tumor such as melanoma, head and neck, liver or kidney cancer. Here the CDR3 reads CASSSGQGWGEETQYF. CDR3 sequence (DNA): TGCGCCAGCAGTTCTGGACAGGGCTGGGGCGAAGAGACCCAGTACTTC.